These 25 T cell receptor beta chains were sequenced from one sample in a study of blood T cell repertoires in COVID-19. The protocol was immunoSEQ multiplex PCR, while the TCRdb copy is restricted to in-frame clones and leaves out a portion. The sample includes some 460,000 clones, 70% to 90% of them seen just once. Input material: PBMCs or T cells enriched from blood (not recorded which). The receptors stem from a woman aged 18-29 years with acute COVID-19.

This rearrangement joins TRBV29-1 to TRBJ2-7, with 8 positions matching TRBD1. There are 13 residues in the CDR3. Germline V gene lookup returns CDR1 SQVTM and CDR2 ANQGSEA. Losses at the gene ends were 4 bases for V and 1 base for J; bases not matched to a gene: 3. This chain's CDR3 is CSVVRTGSYEQYF. The CDR3 DNA reads TGCAGCGTTGTTCGGACAGGGTCCTACGAGCAGTACTTC.

The chain has TRBV7-2 and TRBJ2-7; D unresolved. The V gene's germline CDR1 is SGHTA and CDR2 FQGNSA. The CDR3 runs 15 residues. V lost 5 bases and J 3 bases, leaving 17 bases between the germline ends. The CDR3 loop is CASSQAVAVDYEQYF. CDR3 DNA: TGTGCCAGCAGCCAAGCCGTGGCGGTAGACTACGAGCAGTACTTC. The variable domain in full, with the rest retrieved from reference TRBV7-2 and TRBJ2-7, is GAGVSQSPSNKVTEKGKDVELRCDPISGHTALYWYRQSLGQGLEFLIYFQGNSAPDKSGLPSDRFSAERTGGSVSTLTIQRTQQEDSAVYLCASSQAVAVDYEQYFGPGTRLTVT.

This sequence joins TRBV11-3 and TRBJ2-7, with D possibly TRBD2 on 6 matching bases. V shed 5 bases and J shed 5 bases, with 10 bases lying between them. This CDR3 spans 12 amino acids. Germline CDR1 is SGHNT and CDR2 is YENEEA. This chain's CDR3 is CASSKTSDEQYF. CDR3 DNA sequence: TGTGCCAGCAGCAAGACTAGTGACGAGCAGTACTTC.

The gene calls are TRBV5-4 and TRBJ2-1, with TRBD2 identical over 11 bases. The CDR3 has 16 amino acids. Trimming at V came to 3 bases and at J to 0 bases, leaving 2 bases not matched to a gene. Germline-derived CDR1 and CDR2 are SGHNT and YYREEE (reference sequence). This CDR3 is CASSSGLAGSYNEQFF. Here the CDR3 DNA reads TGTGCCAGCAGCTCCGGACTAGCGGGCTCCTACAATGAGCAGTTCTTC.

The chain combines TRBV11-3 with TRBJ2-3; perhaps TRBD1 as D (6 bases). This CDR3 contains 15 residues. The V gene lost 1 base and the J gene lost 0 bases, with 8 bases spanning the gap. Looked up from germline, CDR1 is SGHNT and CDR2 is YENEEA. The CDR3: CASSLGQASTDTQYF. The CDR3 DNA reads as TGTGCCAGCAGCTTAGGACAGGCTAGCACAGATACGCAGTATTTT. The full variable domain, with the rest looked up from reference TRBV11-3 and TRBJ2-3, is EAGVVQSPRYKIIEKKQPVAFWCNPISGHNTLYWYLQNLGQGPELLIRYENEEAVDDSQLPKDRFSAERLKGVDSTLKIQPAELGDSAVYLCASSLGQASTDTQYFGPGTRLTVL.

The CDR3 nucleotides read TGTGCCAGCAGAAGGGTGGGAGTTGGCGAGCAGTACTTC. Its protein product is CASRRVGVGEQYF. V gene TRBV6-5 combines with J gene TRBJ2-7; D perhaps matches TRBD2 (5 bases). The germline V gene encodes CDR1 MNHEY and CDR2 SVGAGI. Trimming removed 6 bases from V and 6 bases from J, with 15 bases in between. The CDR3 consists of 13 residues.

This clone was counted only a few times. The rearrangement uses TRBV12-3 or TRBV12-4 and TRBJ1-1; D is ambiguous. The CDR3 totals 11 residues. V gave up 6 bases and J gave up 2 bases, with 4 bases separating them. CDR3 residues: CASRHNTEAFF. In DNA, the CDR3 is TGTGCCAGCAGACACAACACTGAAGCTTTCTTT.

The CDR3 DNA follows: TGCGCCAGCAGCTTTAGCGGGAGACAGACCACAGATACGCAGTATTTT. This gives the protein CASSFSGRQTTDTQYF. The rearrangement links TRBV5-1 to TRBJ2-3; 9 nucleotides line up with TRBD2. Germline CDR1 and CDR2: SGHRS and YFSETQ. The CDR3 contains 16 residues. Unmatched junction bases numbered 6, after V lost 2 bases and J lost 2 bases.

The chain is built from TRBV25-1 and TRBJ1-1; TRBD1 might be the D (5 bases). V lost 1 base, J lost 5 bases, and 11 bases lay in between. In germline, CDR1 is MGHDK, CDR2 SYGVNS. The CDR3 consists of 14 residues. CDR3 coding DNA: TGTGCCAGCAGTGAATCAGTTGGGGCTACTGAAGCTTTCTTT. It encodes CASSESVGATEAFF.

The CDR3: CASSSRGGEQFF. DNA for the CDR3: TGTGCCAGCAGTTCTAGGGGGGGTGAGCAGTTCTTC. This chain joins TRBV6-5 and TRBJ2-1; TRBD2 might be the D (7 bases). This CDR3 is 12 amino acids long. Germline assignment: CDR1 MNHEY and CDR2 SVGAGI. V lost 4 bases to trimming and J lost 9 bases, with 10 bases between them.

The V and J genes are TRBV2 and TRBJ1-2; D gene unclear. V lost 5 bases and J lost 2, with 9 bases in between. Germline CDR1 reads SNHLY; CDR2 reads FYNNEI. The CDR3 length is 13 residues. CDR3 residues: CASSTQENYGYTF. CDR3 nucleotide sequence: TGTGCCAGCAGTACTCAGGAAAACTATGGCTACACCTTC.

The gene calls are TRBV2 and TRBJ2-1, with TRBD2 as a possible D gene (5 bases). The germline V gene has CDR1 SNHLY and CDR2 FYNNEI. The CDR3 contains 15 residues. Trimming shortened V by 4 bases and J by 4 bases, and 14 bases separated the two germline ends. In DNA, the CDR3 is TGTGCCAGCAGTGGGACCGACGGCGGGTACAATGAGCAGTTCTTC. Its translation: CASSGTDGGYNEQFF.

This sequence joins TRBV5-1 and TRBJ2-5; no firm D call. Between the trimmed V and J ends, which lost 5 bases and 3 bases, there was a span of 11 bases. The CDR3 is 13 amino acids. The germline CDR1 and CDR2 sequences are SGHRS and YFSETQ. The CDR3 nucleotides read TGCGCCAGCAGTCTGAGGTTTAAAGAGACCCAGTACTTC. Translation gives CASSLRFKETQYF.

The rearrangement uses TRBV29-1 and TRBJ1-1; D not certain. This CDR3 comprises 13 residues. Germline V CDR1 and CDR2: SQVTM, ANQGSEA. Trimming took off 7 bases at V and 0 bases at J, with 12 bases between the two ends. CDR3 residues: CSATNAVNTEAFF. CDR3 DNA: TGCAGCGCCACTAACGCAGTGAACACTGAAGCTTTCTTT.

This clone has only one observation. The chain recombines TRBV19 with TRBJ2-5; D call uncertain. The V gene lost 4 bases and the J gene lost 4 bases, with 4 bases spanning the gap. The CDR3 is made up of 11 amino acids. Germline assignment: CDR1 LNHDA and CDR2 SQIVND (reference sequence). Here the CDR3 reads CASSRAETQYF. CDR3 in DNA: TGTGCCAGTAGTAGGGCAGAGACCCAGTACTTC.

The chain carries TRBV27 and TRBJ1-2, with TRBD1 as a possible D gene (5 bases). Germline lookup yields CDR1 MNHEY and CDR2 SMNVEV (reference sequence). The CDR3 spans 16 residues. The V end lost 4 bases, the J end lost 6 bases, and 21 bases lay between the germline ends. The CDR3 here is CASSSMLAGGVDGYTF. CDR3 bases: TGTGCCAGCAGTTCAATGTTGGCGGGGGGGGTAGATGGCTACACCTTC.

The V call is TRBV5-1, the J call TRBJ2-1; D perhaps matches TRBD1 (6 bases). The CDR3 has 12 residues. Germline V gene lookup returns CDR1 SGHRS and CDR2 YFSETQ. The ends were cut back, 6 bases at V and 6 bases at J, with 10 bases in the middle. This chain's CDR3 is CASKTGSNEQFF. DNA for the CDR3: TGCGCCAGCAAAACAGGGAGCAATGAGCAGTTCTTC.

J is TRBJ2-1 and V is TRBV9, with 8 positions matching TRBD2. CDR3 length equals 14 residues. The V segment lost 0 bases and the J segment 9 bases; nucleotides outside the gene matches: 5. Germline V CDR1 and CDR2: SGDLS, YYNGEE. The CDR3 DNA reads as TGTGCCAGCAGCGTAGCCGGGGGGGCGATTGAGCAGTTCTTC. It is translated as CASSVAGGAIEQFF.

This clone has just a few counts. V usage is TRBV3-1 (or the pseudogene TRBV3-2) and J usage is TRBJ1-2; perhaps TRBD1 as D (5 bases). Germline V gene sequence: CDR1 LGHDT, CDR2 YNNKEL (reference sequence). The CDR3 is 15 residues long. V was clipped by 1 base and J by 7 bases, with 16 bases between them. DNA for the CDR3: TGTGCCAGCAGCCAAGGGTACAGGTCCCAAGGTGGCTACACCTTC. This gives the protein CASSQGYRSQGGYTF.

The chain couples TRBV6-2 or TRBV6-3 to TRBJ1-2; D uncertain. CDR1 is MNHEY, CDR2 SVGEGT, per germline. Trimming cost V 6 bases and J 2 bases, with 16 bases left between them. The CDR3 extends over 15 amino acids. CDR3 region: CASSHGLKPNYGYTF. CDR3 coding DNA: TGTGCCAGCAGCCATGGACTCAAACCCAACTATGGCTACACCTTC.

Remarks on this clone: Other DNA sequences of this sample code for an identical CDR3. This sequence joins TRBV28 and TRBJ2-7; no reliable D call. Trimming cost V 6 bases and J 0 bases, with 6 bases left between them. Germline loops: CDR1 MDHEN, CDR2 SYDVKM. This CDR3 spans 12 amino acids. Here the CDR3 DNA reads TGTGCCAGCAGCCTCCGCTCCTACGAGCAGTACTTC. Encoded protein: CASSLRSYEQYF.

This clone is a singleton in its sample. The CDR3 nucleotides are TGTGCCAGCAGTTTTGGACAGGCAACGAACACCGGGGAGCTGTTTTTT. Its protein product is CASSFGQATNTGELFF. The chain carries TRBV3-1 (or the pseudogene TRBV3-2) and TRBJ2-2, with TRBD1 matching 7 bases. J was trimmed by 0 bases and V by 6 bases; bases with no gene match: 7. The germline V gene encodes CDR1 LGHDT and CDR2 YNNKEL (reference sequence). The CDR3 has 16 amino acids.

This clone was counted once. In the same sample, other DNA sequences code for this CDR3. The chain is built from TRBV3-1 (or the pseudogene TRBV3-2) and TRBJ1-1; perhaps TRBD1 as D (6 bases). The CDR3 extends over 13 amino acids. V lost 4 bases, J lost 0 bases, and 6 bases lay in between. The germline gives CDR1 LGHDT, CDR2 YNNKEL (reference sequence). CDR3 in DNA: TGTGCCAGCAGCCCAGGGGTGAACACTGAAGCTTTCTTT. Residues: CASSPGVNTEAFF.

J is TRBJ1-2 and V is TRBV12-3 or TRBV12-4; 7 nucleotides line up with TRBD1. Losses at the gene ends were 5 bases for V and 8 bases for J; bases not matched to a gene: 8. The length of the CDR3 is 13 residues. CDR3 sequence (DNA): TGTGCCAGCAGTCTAGGACAGGCCTGGGGCTACACCTTC. Amino acid sequence: CASSLGQAWGYTF.

This clone showed up just a few times. The V call is TRBV10-1, the J call TRBJ2-1, with 8 nucleotides matching TRBD2. This CDR3 is 15 amino acids long. Germline assignment: CDR1 WNHNN and CDR2 SYGVQD (reference sequence). V was clipped by 5 bases and J by 2 bases; unmatched bases: 5. CDR3 region: CASSFEGLAYNEQFF. The CDR3 bases are TGCGCCAGCAGTTTCGAGGGACTAGCCTACAATGAGCAGTTCTTC.